This T cell receptor beta chain is drawn from a study of radiation and T cells in renal cell carcinoma. Findings and caveats of the study: Pretreatment tumor biopsies were lacking, so baseline clonotypes are unknown.

Described time point: baseline pretreatment blood. Treatment specified: 15 Gy SBRT to primary tumor, nephrectomy 4 weeks later. After SBRT, blood was collected at 2 and 4 weeks, plus baseline. About this clone: As yet, its antigen is unknown.

Using immunoSEQ multiplex PCR, the repertoire was profiled, and TCRdb retains in-frame clones only, with some absent. Of approximately 94,000 clones listed, under 90% were seen once; the top ten hold 5% to 7.5%. Trimming shortened V by 4 bases and J by 0 bases, and 7 bases separated the two germline ends. Germline CDR1 and CDR2: GTSNPN and SVGIG (reference sequence). The length of the CDR3 is 13 residues. The sample consisted of blood, taken from a patient whose treatment included radiotherapy and nephrectomy. The genes are TRBV30 and TRBJ1-5, with D uncertain. The clonotype originates from a man in his 60s with renal cell carcinoma. Here the CDR3 reads CAWTLDSNQPQHF. CDR3 sequence (DNA): TGTGCCTGGACCCTGGATAGCAATCAGCCCCAGCATTTT.